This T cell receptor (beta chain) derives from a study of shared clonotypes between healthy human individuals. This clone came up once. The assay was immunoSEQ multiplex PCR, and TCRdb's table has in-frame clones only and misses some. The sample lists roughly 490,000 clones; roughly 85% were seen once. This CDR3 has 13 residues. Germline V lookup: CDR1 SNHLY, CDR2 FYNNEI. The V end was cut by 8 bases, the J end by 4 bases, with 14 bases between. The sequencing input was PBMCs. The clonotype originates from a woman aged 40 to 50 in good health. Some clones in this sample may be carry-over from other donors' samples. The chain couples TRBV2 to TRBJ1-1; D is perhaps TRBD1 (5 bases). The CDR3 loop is CASGTFSRTEAFF. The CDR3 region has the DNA TGTGCCAGCGGGACGTTTAGTCGCACTGAAGCTTTCTTT. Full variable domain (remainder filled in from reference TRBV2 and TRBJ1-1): EPEVTQTPSHQVTQMGQEVILRCVPISNHLYFYWYRQILGQKVEFLVSFYNNEISEKSEIFDDQFSVERPDGSNFTLKIRSTKLEDSAMYFCASGTFSRTEAFFGQGTRLTVV.